A single sample gave rise to the 5 T cell receptor beta chains below, sequenced in a study of T cell responses to AZD1222 COVID-19 vaccine. Assay used: immunoSEQ multiplex PCR; TCRdb lists only in-frame clones, some missing. This sample has 120,000 to 150,000 clones, with over 80% found just once. Material: peripheral blood, obtained 28 days after the second AZD1222 dose. These receptors all stem from an adult who received the AZD1222 COVID-19 vaccine.

Regarding this clone: Germline is not matched at one junction end, which may reflect a read error. In DNA form, the CDR3 reads TGTGCCCGCAGCGTCGCTGCCGGGGGAGGTTACGAGCAGTACTTC. This codes for CARSVAAGGGYEQYF. V usage is TRBV9 and J usage is TRBJ2-7; D is perhaps TRBD2 (6 bases). CDR1 and CDR2 from the germline V gene are SGDLS and YYNGEE. This CDR3 region has 15 residues.

CDR3 bases: TGTGCCAGTAGAGGGCAAAACACTGAAGCTTTCTTT. Its protein product is CASRGQNTEAFF. The V and J genes are TRBV19 and TRBJ1-1; no definite D call. The germline V and J ends were trimmed by 6 bases and 2 bases, with 7 bases remaining between them. The CDR3 contains 12 residues. Germline CDR1 is LNHDA and CDR2 is SQIVND (reference sequence).

This sequence joins TRBV5-6 and TRBJ1-2; D unresolved. Trimming removed 2 bases from V and 6 bases from J, with 14 bases in between. The CDR3 runs 14 residues. Looked up from germline, CDR1 is SGHDT and CDR2 is YYEEEE. The CDR3 loop is CASSFGRGLDGYTF. DNA for the CDR3: TGTGCCAGCAGCTTTGGTCGGGGATTAGATGGCTACACCTTC.

The chain recombines TRBV18 with TRBJ2-2, with D possibly being TRBD1 (6 bases). The ends were cut back, 6 bases at V and 4 bases at J, with 18 bases in the middle. The CDR3 runs to 16 residues. Germline V lookup: CDR1 KGHSH, CDR2 LQKENI. CDR3 sequence (DNA): TGTGCCAGCTCCCCGTCAGGGGCTGACGGCACCGGGGAGCTGTTTTTT. Translated: CASSPSGADGTGELFF.

The gene calls are TRBV5-6 and TRBJ2-7; 9 bases align to TRBD1. This CDR3 comprises 16 residues. Germline V gene data show CDR1 as SGHDT and CDR2 as YYEEEE. V lost 4 bases, J lost 4 bases, and 12 bases stayed unmatched. The CDR3 sequence is CASSHTATGGIYEQYF. The CDR3 nucleotides read TGTGCCAGCAGCCACACAGCGACAGGGGGGATATACGAGCAGTACTTC.